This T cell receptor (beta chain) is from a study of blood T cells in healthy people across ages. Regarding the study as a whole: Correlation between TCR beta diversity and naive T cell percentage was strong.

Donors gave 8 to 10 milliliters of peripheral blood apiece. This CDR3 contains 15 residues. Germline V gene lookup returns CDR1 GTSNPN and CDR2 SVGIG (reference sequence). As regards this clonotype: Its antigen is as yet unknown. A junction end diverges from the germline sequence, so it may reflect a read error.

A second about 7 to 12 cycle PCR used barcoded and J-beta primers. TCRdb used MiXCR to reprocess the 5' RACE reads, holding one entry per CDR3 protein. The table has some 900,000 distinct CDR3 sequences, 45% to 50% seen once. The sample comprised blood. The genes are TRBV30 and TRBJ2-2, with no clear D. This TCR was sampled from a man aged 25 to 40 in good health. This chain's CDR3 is CAWSASWRNAGELFF. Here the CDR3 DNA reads TGTGCCTGGAGTGCGTCCTGGCGGAACGCCGGGGAGCTGTTTTTT.